Listed below are T cell receptor beta chains from one sample, sequenced in a study of technical replicates of blood from several donors. Some clones are missing from TCRdb's copy, which holds only in-frame ones; the method was immunoSEQ multiplex PCR. The table includes about 90,000 clones, around 92% detected once. The specimen sequenced was T cells isolated from PBMCs. These receptors originate from a human donor in good health. Each CDR3 is given with its conserved first and last residue. A D gene is named only where the DNA matches it firmly. Part of the rows lack a size; the others show once, few, many or a class for expanded clones.

v_gene,abundance,j_gene,d_gene,CDR3aa,CDR3nt
TRBV12-5,NA,TRBJ1-2,TRBD1,CASATTGDRGRVSGYTF,TGTGCTAGTGCCACGACTGGGGACAGGGGACGAGTTAGTGGCTACACCTTC
TRBV19,NA,TRBJ2-7,TRBD1,CATSNRGYEQYF,TGTGCCACCTCAAACAGGGGCTACGAGCAGTACTTC
TRBV5-6,NA,TRBJ1-2,NA,CASSRQENYGYTF,TGTGCCAGCAGCCGTCAGGAAAACTATGGCTACACCTTC
TRBV19,NA,TRBJ1-2,TRBD1,CASSIRGGGYTF,TGTGCCAGTAGTATAAGAGGGGGCGGCTACACCTTC
TRBV5-1,NA,TRBJ2-1,TRBD2,CASAWLAGGYEQFF,TGCGCCAGCGCGTGGCTAGCGGGAGGGTATGAGCAGTTCTTC
TRBV2,NA,TRBJ2-7,NA,CASSGAGLGASEQYF,TGTGCCAGCAGTGGGGCCGGACTGGGGGCATCCGAGCAGTACTTC
TRBV7-6,NA,TRBJ2-4,NA,CASSTGVGGIQYF,TGTGCCAGCAGCACGGGAGTCGGCGGCATTCAGTACTTC
TRBV5-1,NA,TRBJ2-3,TRBD2,CASSLDGGSALDTQYF,TGCGCCAGCAGCTTGGATGGCGGGAGTGCGTTAGATACGCAGTATTTT
TRBV25-1,NA,TRBJ2-7,TRBD1,CASSGRLGQRVEQYF,TGTGCCAGCAGTGGCCGACTGGGACAGAGGGTCGAGCAGTACTTC
TRBV28,NA,TRBJ1-4,TRBD1,CASEENRGRYNEKLFF,TGTGCCAGCGAAGAAAACAGGGGGCGATACAATGAAAAACTGTTTTTT
TRBV6-1,NA,TRBJ1-5,NA,CASSERGRGNQPQHF,TGTGCCAGCAGTGAACGGGGTAGGGGCAATCAGCCCCAGCATTTT
TRBV14,once,TRBJ2-5,TRBD1,CASSPGQVQETQYF,TGTGCCAGCAGCCCTGGACAGGTCCAAGAGACCCAGTACTTC
TRBV28,NA,TRBJ2-3,TRBD2,CASIKREGGTDTQYF,TGTGCCAGCATTAAGCGGGAGGGCGGCACAGATACGCAGTATTTT
TRBV7-9,NA,TRBJ2-7,NA,CASSQLPRSMAYEQYF,TGTGCCAGCAGCCAATTACCGCGTTCCATGGCCTACGAGCAGTACTTC
TRBV7-7,NA,TRBJ2-5,NA,CASSPRLDQETQYF,TGTGCTAGCAGCCCTCGACTAGATCAAGAGACCCAGTACTTC
TRBV27,NA,TRBJ2-7,TRBD2,CASSISGVSHEQYF,TGTGCCAGCAGTATTAGCGGGGTTAGCCACGAGCAGTACTTC
TRBV5-6,NA,TRBJ2-7,TRBD2,CASRLRGGYEQYF,TGTGCCAGCAGGCTACGGGGGGGCTACGAGCAGTACTTC
TRBV27,NA,TRBJ1-5,TRBD1,CASRMAGGSNQPQHF,TGTGCCAGCAGAATGGCAGGGGGTAGCAATCAGCCCCAGCATTTT
TRBV5-4,NA,TRBJ2-2,NA,CASSVGDWNTGELFF,TGTGCCAGCAGCGTGGGAGATTGGAACACCGGGGAGCTGTTTTTT
TRBV2,NA,TRBJ1-1,NA,CASNPQGDTEAFF,TGTGCCAGCAACCCCCAAGGAGACACTGAAGCTTTCTTT
TRBV5-5,once,TRBJ1-1,TRBD1,CATLQRRTGEYSITEAFF,TGTGCCACCCTTCAAAGGAGGACAGGGGAATATTCGATCACTGAAGCTTTCTTT
TRBV7-2,NA,TRBJ1-4,NA,CASSFSLERANEKLFF,TGTGCCAGCAGCTTTTCTTTGGAGCGAGCTAATGAAAAACTGTTTTTT
TRBV11-3,NA,TRBJ2-2,NA,CASSPGRGLGANTGELFF,TGTGCCAGCAGCCCTGGGCGGGGGCTCGGAGCGAACACCGGGGAGCTGTTTTTT
TRBV21-1,NA,TRBJ2-1,NA,CASSKLAGEVYNEQFF,TGTGCCAGCAGCAAATTAGCGGGAGAGGTTTACAATGAGCAGTTCTTC
TRBV18,NA,TRBJ2-1,NA,CASSPRQGPYNEQFF,TGTGCCAGCTCACCACGGCAGGGCCCCTACAATGAGCAGTTCTTC
TRBV5-8,NA,TRBJ2-7,NA,CASNTNEQYF,TGTGCCAGCAACACGAACGAGCAGTACTTC
TRBV15,NA,TRBJ1-1,NA,CATSKDTRFTEAFF,TGTGCCACCAGCAAGGACACAAGATTCACTGAAGCTTTCTTT
TRBV10-3,NA,TRBJ1-2,NA,CAISESNAGASGHGYTF,TGTGCCATCAGTGAGTCGAACGCGGGGGCCTCGGGCCATGGCTACACCTTC
TRBV9,NA,TRBJ2-2,NA,CASSPRPSPGGFGTGELFF,TGTGCCAGCAGCCCTCGACCCTCACCCGGGGGTTTCGGCACCGGGGAGCTGTTTTTT
TRBV7-9,NA,TRBJ1-1,NA,CASSLSFMNTEAFF,TGTGCCAGCAGCCTTAGCTTCATGAACACTGAAGCTTTCTTT
TRBV29-1,once,TRBJ2-5,NA,CSVATGTRYF,NA
TRBV11-2,once,TRBJ2-3,NA,CASSLPEFGDTQYF,TGTGCCAGCAGCTTACCCGAGTTTGGAGATACGCAGTATTTT
TRBV5-1,NA,TRBJ2-7,NA,CASSLAVRQNYEQYF,TGCGCCAGCAGCTTGGCCGTGAGACAGAACTACGAGCAGTACTTC
TRBV28,NA,TRBJ2-2,NA,CASRWPGGSPGELFF,TGTGCCAGCAGGTGGCCCGGAGGGTCACCCGGGGAGCTGTTTTTT
TRBV9,NA,TRBJ2-5,TRBD1,CASSVDRGLGETQYF,TGTGCCAGCAGCGTAGACAGGGGGCTGGGAGAGACCCAGTACTTC
TRBV23-1,NA,TRBJ2-3,NA,CASSQSPGTLFPDTQYF,TGCGCCAGCAGTCAATCGCCGGGGACACTTTTTCCAGATACGCAGTATTTT
TRBV4-1,NA,TRBJ1-2,NA,CASSQDGVAVNF,TGCGCCAGCAGCCAAGATGGTGTTGCGGTGAACTTC
TRBV19,NA,TRBJ2-7,TRBD2,CASSIGGAGEGYEQYF,TGTGCCAGTAGTATCGGCGGGGCGGGAGAGGGGTACGAGCAGTACTTC
TRBV28,NA,TRBJ2-7,NA,CASSLLVLLDSSYEQYF,TGTGCCAGCAGTTTATTAGTCCTTTTGGACAGCAGCTACGAGCAGTACTTC
TRBV6-1,NA,TRBJ2-7,NA,CASSSTPYYEQYF,TGTGCCAGCAGTTCCACTCCATACTACGAGCAGTACTTC
TRBV28,NA,TRBJ1-2,NA,CASSLPSGSPASGYTF,TGTGCCAGCAGTTTACCAAGCGGGTCTCCGGCGAGTGGCTACACCTTC